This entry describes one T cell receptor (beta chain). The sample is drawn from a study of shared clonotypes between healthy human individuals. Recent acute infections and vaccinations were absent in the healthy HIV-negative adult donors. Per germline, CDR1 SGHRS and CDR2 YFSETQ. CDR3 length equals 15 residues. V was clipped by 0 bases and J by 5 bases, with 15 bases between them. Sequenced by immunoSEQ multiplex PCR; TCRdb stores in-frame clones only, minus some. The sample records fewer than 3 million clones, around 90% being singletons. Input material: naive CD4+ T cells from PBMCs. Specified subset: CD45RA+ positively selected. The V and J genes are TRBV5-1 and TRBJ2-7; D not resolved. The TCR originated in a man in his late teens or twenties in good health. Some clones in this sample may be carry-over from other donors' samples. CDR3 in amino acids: CASSLGLVGPNEQYF. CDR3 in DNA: TGCGCCAGCAGCTTGGGACTGGTAGGCCCCAACGAGCAGTACTTC.